This T cell receptor beta chain derives from a study of blood T cell repertoires in COVID-19. At the level of the study: The analysed material was cDNA or gDNA that came from T cells, B-cell-depleted T cells, or PBMCs.

Some clones are missing from TCRdb's copy, which holds only in-frame ones; the method was immunoSEQ multiplex PCR. This sample yields some 90,000 clones, of which 85% to 90% are seen a single time; around 5% belongs to the top ten. Germline CDR1 is SEHNR and CDR2 is FQNEAQ (reference sequence). The CDR3 sequence is 14 residues long. With 0 bases removed from V and 4 bases from J, the gap between germline ends came to 8 bases. This chain links TRBV7-9 with TRBJ2-3; a possible D gene is TRBD2 (5 bases). The clonotype was recovered from a woman older than 75 with active COVID-19. The sample consisted of peripheral blood. CDR3 residues: CASSLAGLADTQYF. CDR3 coding DNA: TGTGCCAGCAGCTTAGCCGGACTCGCAGATACGCAGTATTTT.